Below, 11 T cell receptor beta chains from the same sample are listed, as sequenced in a study of blood T cell repertoires in COVID-19. Method: immunoSEQ multiplex PCR; TCRdb's copy keeps in-frame clones and lacks some. In the table there are over 150,000 clones, about 86% of which are singletons. Sample: peripheral blood. Every receptor here comes from a middle-aged man with active or convalescent COVID-19.

J is TRBJ2-1 and V is TRBV27; 7 bases are a match to TRBD2. Germline assignment: CDR1 MNHEY and CDR2 SMNVEV (reference sequence). After removal of 5 bases from V and 8 bases from J, the junction contained 12 bases not matched to a gene. CDR3 size: 15 residues. The CDR3 bases are TGTGCCAGCAGTACCCTAGCGGAGGGGAGGGATGAGCAGTTCTTC. Protein sequence: CASSTLAEGRDEQFF.

V usage is TRBV29-1 and J usage is TRBJ2-2; D is unresolved. Germline V CDR1 and CDR2: SQVTM, ANQGSEA. This CDR3 is 14 amino acids long. The V end lost 3 bases, the J end lost 2 bases, and 10 bases lay between the germline ends. CDR3 bases: TGCAGCGTTGATATGAGACATAACACCGGGGAGCTGTTTTTT. Protein sequence: CSVDMRHNTGELFF.

The rearrangement links TRBV28 to TRBJ2-3; D gene unclear. Germline CDR1 and CDR2: MDHEN and SYDVKM. There are 14 residues in the CDR3. V was shortened by 7 bases and J by 4 bases, with 15 bases between the two germline ends. CDR3 sequence (DNA): TGTGCCAGCATCGCTTACGGAGACCCAGATACGCAGTATTTT. Protein: CASIAYGDPDTQYF.

This chain links TRBV20-1 with TRBJ2-7; 12 bases fit TRBD2. With V trimmed by 3 bases and J by 2 bases, 11 bases remained unmatched. Germline-derived CDR1 and CDR2 are DFQATT and SNEGSKA (reference sequence). There are 17 residues in the CDR3. This chain's CDR3 is CSASGRELAGGPYEQYF. The CDR3 DNA follows: TGCAGTGCTAGTGGCAGGGAACTAGCGGGGGGCCCCTACGAGCAGTACTTC.

J is TRBJ1-5 and V is TRBV15; 8 nucleotides match TRBD1. CDR1 LNHNV and CDR2 YYDKDF come from the germline V gene (reference sequence). J gave up 8 bases and V 4 bases, and 7 bases lay outside the gene matches. This CDR3 is built from 14 residues. The CDR3 DNA follows: TGTGCCACCAGCAACCCCCCAGGGGGCAAGCCCCAGCATTTT. It is translated as CATSNPPGGKPQHF. The entire variable domain, with the rest obtained from reference TRBV15 and TRBJ1-5, is as follows: DAMVIQNPRYQVTQFGKPVTLSCSQTLNHNVMYWYQQKSSQAPKLLFHYYDKDFNNEADTPDNFQSRRPNTSFCFLDIRSPGLGDTAMYLCATSNPPGGKPQHFGDGTRLSIL.

CDR3 DNA sequence: TGTGCCGGAGGACAGGGGAGGGATGGCTACACCTTC. Its protein product is CAGGQGRDGYTF. V usage is TRBV2 and J usage is TRBJ1-2; 9 bases map to TRBD1. Germline CDR1 SNHLY, CDR2 FYNNEI. This CDR3 is built from 12 residues. The V segment lost 11 bases and the J segment 6 bases; nucleotides outside the gene matches: 7.

This clone was observed a few times. Other DNA sequences of this sample code for an identical CDR3. The V call is TRBV12-3 or TRBV12-4, the J call TRBJ1-2; 10 bases align to TRBD1. The CDR3 sequence is 13 residues long. V lost 5 bases and J lost 8; bases outside the gene matches: 5. DNA for the CDR3: TGTGCCAGCAGTCCCGGGACAGGGGTCGGCTACACCTTC. This gives the protein CASSPGTGVGYTF.

In this sample, this clone turned up a few times. The chain joins TRBV5-1 to TRBJ1-2, with 7 bases lining up with TRBD1. This CDR3 comprises 14 residues. Germline trimming cut 0 bases from V and 4 bases from J; bases unmatched to any gene: 3. Looked up from germline, CDR1 is SGHRS and CDR2 is YFSETQ. In DNA, the CDR3 is TGCGCCAGCAGCTTGGATGGGACAGCCTATGGCTACACCTTC. It encodes CASSLDGTAYGYTF.

The chain carries TRBV10-3 and TRBJ1-1; tentative D call: TRBD1 (5 bases). Germline loops: CDR1 ENHRY, CDR2 SYGVKD. This CDR3 is built from 14 residues. V lost 4 bases to trimming and J lost 1 base, with 10 bases between them. The DNA of the CDR3 is TGTGCCATCAGTGTGCAGGGCCCGAACACTGAAGCTTTCTTT. It is translated as CAISVQGPNTEAFF.

The J gene is TRBJ1-6, the V gene TRBV20-1; TRBD1 might be the D (5 bases). The CDR3 extends over 15 amino acids. Germline V gene sequence: CDR1 DFQATT, CDR2 SNEGSKA (reference sequence). V shed 3 bases and J shed 2 bases, with 11 bases lying between them. The CDR3 bases are TGCAGTGCTAGTCCCGGACAAACCTATAATTCACCCCTCCACTTT. Protein product: CSASPGQTYNSPLHF.

This clone occurred once. The chain uses TRBV3-1 (or the pseudogene TRBV3-2) and TRBJ2-4, with TRBD2 matching over 8 bases. There are 17 residues in the CDR3. The germline V gene has CDR1 LGHDT and CDR2 YNNKEL (reference sequence). The trim removed 2 bases at V and 3 bases at J, leaving 9 bases unmatched. In DNA form, the CDR3 reads TGTGCCAGCAGCCAACCTTCTACTAGCGGATTCAAAAACATTCAGTACTTC. This sequence encodes CASSQPSTSGFKNIQYF.